The next 13 T cell receptor beta chains were all read from a single sample in a study of tissue T cells after allogeneic stem cell transplantation. Repertoires were generated with immunoSEQ multiplex PCR, while TCRdb's copy carries only in-frame clones and drops some. This table holds 8,900 or so clones, roughly 46% found once. Time point given: mouse harvest day 7 after allogeneic transplant. The graft held 10^6 splenic CD5+ T cells and 10^7 T-cell-depleted bone marrow cells. The sequencing sample was made of skin. The source is a female BALB/c mouse given C57BL/6 T cells with graft-versus-host disease after an allogeneic hematopoietic cell transplant.

Of note for this clone: The gene names here belong to mouse. The read is 1 residue too short to cover the CDR3 end, so that end is filled in from the germline J gene. The chain couples TRBV13-2 to TRBJ2-7; TRBD1 might be the D (6 bases). Germline V gene data show CDR1 as NNHNN and CDR2 as SYGAGS (reference sequence). The CDR3 runs 12 residues. Trimming pared 3 bases from V and 3 bases from J, leaving 7 bases between. This chain's CDR3 is CASGADSYEQYF. The CDR3 DNA, read in part, is TGTGCCAGCGGTGCGGACAGCTATGAACAGTAC.

The table lists this clone with a few counts. Gene and germline names: mouse. Coverage ceases 1 residue before the CDR3 finishes, and the germline J gene fills in the end. The genes are TRBV5 and TRBJ1-5; D ambiguous. The CDR3 covers 13 residues. The germline gives CDR1 LGHNA, CDR2 YNLKQL (reference sequence). V was trimmed by 1 base and J by 4 bases, leaving 5 bases between them. The CDR3 sequence: CASSQGQNQAPLF. CDR3 DNA, as far as it was read: TGTGCCAGCAGCCAAGGACAAAACCAGGCTCCGCTT.

This clone has only a few counts. The genes and germline here are from mouse. The read gets to within 1 residue of the CDR3 end, and the germline J gene fills in the rest. The chain carries TRBV3 and TRBJ2-1; 11 nucleotides agree with TRBD1. The germline V gene has CDR1 SNHLY and CDR2 FYNGKV (reference sequence). V lost 5 bases, J lost 4 bases, and 4 bases stayed unmatched. This CDR3 is 15 amino acids long. The CDR3 region is CASSRTGGGYAEQFF. The sequenced part of the CDR3 DNA is TGTGCCAGCAGCCGGACAGGGGGCGGGTATGCTGAGCAGTTC.

This clone has just a few counts. The listed genes are named as in mouse. Read coverage stops 1 residue before the CDR3 terminus; the germline J gene supplies the remainder. V usage is TRBV16 and J usage is TRBJ1-1, with TRBD1 matching 9 bases. Germline V gene sequence: CDR1 SGHSA, CDR2 FRNQAP. The CDR3 length is 13 residues. J gave up 8 bases and V 1 base, and 2 bases lay outside the gene matches. The chain's CDR3 is CASSLGTGVEVFF. The sequenced part of the CDR3 DNA is TGTGCAAGCAGCTTAGGGACAGGGGTGGAAGTCTTC.

Concerning this clone itself: The gene names here belong to mouse. The read falls 1 residue short of the CDR3 end, and the missing part is taken from the germline J gene. J is TRBJ2-7 and V is TRBV23; the D call TRBD1 from the table was never checked on the DNA. CDR3 length equals 14 residues. The germline V gene encodes CDR1 KGHTA and CDR2 FQNQQP. CDR3 residues: CSSSQSPDSYEQYF. The sequenced CDR3 bases are TGCTCCAGCAGTCAATCGCCGGACAGCTATGAACAGTAC.

There are a few counts of this clone. These gene names are mouse names. The read falls 1 residue short of the CDR3 end, and the missing part is taken from the germline J gene. V and J are TRBV13-2 and TRBJ1-2; the D is unclear. Per germline, CDR1 NNHNN and CDR2 SYGAGS (reference sequence). There are 11 residues in the CDR3. V was trimmed by 1 base and J by 3 bases, leaving 1 base between them. The CDR3 bases that were read are TGTGCCAGCGGTGATCACTCCGACTACACC. This translates into CASGDHSDYT. In full, the CDR3 is CASGDHSDYTF.

In the case of this clone: Mouse gene names apply. The CDR3 end falls 1 residue outside the read, so it is completed with the germline J gene. V gene TRBV12-2 combines with J gene TRBJ1-4; 12 nucleotides agree with TRBD1. The CDR3 extends over 14 amino acids. V lost 4 bases to trimming and J lost 7 bases; unmatched junction nucleotides: 3. CDR1 is SGHLS, CDR2 HYDKME, per germline. The CDR3 sequence is CASSGQGAGERLFF. CDR3 bases read: TGTGCCAGCTCGGGACAGGGGGCGGGCGAAAGATTATTT.

This clone was seen only a few times. All gene names here are mouse names. The CDR3 extends 1 residue past the end of the read, so its final part is completed from the germline J gene. V is TRBV1 and J is TRBJ1-3; TRBD1 matches 8 bases. CDR3 length: 16 amino acids. The J segment lost 4 bases and the V segment lost 0 bases, leaving 5 bases of the junction unmatched. CDR1 is NSQYPW, CDR2 LRSPGD, per germline (reference sequence). CDR3 DNA (partial): TGCACCTGCAGTGCAGATCTCAGGGGGCTCGGAAATACGCTCTAT. This encodes CTCSADLRGLGNTLY. The whole CDR3 protein is CTCSADLRGLGNTLYF.

As to this clone: The germline and genes are mouse ones. Read coverage stops 1 residue before the CDR3 terminus; the germline J gene supplies the remainder. The V and J genes are TRBV3 and TRBJ2-2; 10 bases match TRBD2. Unmatched junction bases numbered 5, after V lost 3 bases and J lost 4 bases. The CDR3 consists of 16 residues. From germline, CDR1 is SNHLY and CDR2 FYNGKV (reference sequence). CDR3 loop: CASSFVWGGATGQLYF. The CDR3 DNA, read in part, is TGTGCCAGCAGCTTCGTCTGGGGGGGCGCCACCGGGCAGCTCTAC.

Concerning this clone: The gene names here belong to mouse. The CDR3 end falls 1 residue outside the read, so it is completed with the germline J gene. This chain joins TRBV13-2 and TRBJ2-5; 9 nucleotides align to TRBD2. CDR1 and CDR2 from the germline V gene are NNHNN and SYGAGS (reference sequence). The CDR3 runs 15 residues. Germline trimming cut 3 bases from V and 1 base from J; bases unmatched to any gene: 3. Incomplete CDR3 DNA: TGTGCCAGCGGTGCTGACTGGGGGTACCAAGACACCCAGTAC. This sequence encodes CASGADWGYQDTQY. In full, the CDR3 reads CASGADWGYQDTQYF.

In the case of this clone: Mouse germline and gene names are used. The read terminates 1 residue before the CDR3 end, so the remaining end is supplied by the germline J gene. This chain links TRBV23 with TRBJ1-1; the table names TRBD1, a call not compared with the DNA. This CDR3 contains 15 residues. Germline V gene sequence: CDR1 KGHTA, CDR2 FQNQQP. CDR3 bases read: TGCTCCAGCAGTCAGACAGGGGGCGGAAACACAGAAGTCTTC. This encodes CSSSQTGGGNTEVF. The full-length CDR3 reads as CSSSQTGGGNTEVFF. Full variable domain (rest looked up from reference TRBV23 and TRBJ1-1): DAAVTQKPRYLIKMKGQEAEMKCIPEKGHTAVFWYQQKQSKELKFLIYFQNQQPLDQIDMVKERFSAVCPSSSLCSLGIRTCEAEDSALYLCSSSQTGGGNTEVFFGKGTRLTVV.

On this clone: Gene names refer to mouse genes. The CDR3 end is not reached by the read, which stops 1 residue before it; the germline J gene fills it in. The chain employs TRBV13-2 and TRBJ1-2; 8 positions agree with TRBD1. The V gene's germline CDR1 is NNHNN and CDR2 SYGAGS (reference sequence). Trimming at V came to 3 bases and at J to 6 bases, leaving 4 bases not matched to a gene. The CDR3 loop spans 13 amino acids. CDR3 DNA (partial): TGTGCCAGCGGTGGCCGGACAGGGACCGACTACACC. Protein product: CASGGRTGTDYT. The whole CDR3 reads CASGGRTGTDYTF.

Notes on this clone: Mouse names are used for the genes. The read terminates 1 residue before the CDR3 end, so the remaining end is supplied by the germline J gene. The rearrangement uses TRBV13-1 and TRBJ2-4; no reliable D call. The ends were cut back, 0 bases at V and 2 bases at J, with 1 base in the middle. Per germline, CDR1 NSHNY and CDR2 SYGAGN. CDR3 length: 12 residues. The sequenced part of the CDR3 DNA is TGTGCCAGCAGTGATGATCAAAACACCTTGTAC. Protein: CASSDDQNTLY. The entire CDR3 reads CASSDDQNTLYF.